This TCR beta chain was profiled in a study of monozygotic twins with inflammatory bowel disease. Broader study findings: Any single strong signal or clonotype tied to IBD lacked support.

The germline V gene has CDR1 SGHNT and CDR2 YYREEE (reference sequence). The CDR3 loop spans 15 amino acids. TCRdb re-called the 5' RACE reads; one entry per CDR3 protein, DNA not given. The sample totals about 380,000 distinct CDR3 sequences. As to this clonotype: Its antigen is as yet unknown.

The sequencing input was blood. This clonotype originated in a human donor with ulcerative colitis or Crohn's disease, or a healthy co-twin of an affected twin (not recorded which). The rearrangement uses TRBV5-4 and TRBJ2-7; TCRdb reports TRBD2, a call that lacks DNA to check it against. CDR3 protein: CASSRVANNAYEQYF.